The T cell receptor (beta chain) under discussion was sequenced for a study of blood T cell repertoires in COVID-19. Study-level information: Collection of acute and convalescent COVID-19 samples took place in the United States, Italy and Spain. Sample material is recorded as cDNA or gDNA derived from T cells, B-cell-depleted T cells, or PBMCs.

Germline V lookup: CDR1 SGHRS, CDR2 YFSETQ. The ends were cut back, 3 bases at V and 8 bases at J, with 14 bases in the middle. There are 13 residues in the CDR3. Authors' processing steps: By means of reference gene primer amplification, nucleated cell counts were estimated. Here immunoSEQ multiplex PCR was the method, and the copy in TCRdb shows in-frame clones only, minus some. Clone size and the V and J calls come from that table; the DNA yielded D and trimming. Altogether about 87,000 clones are present, roughly four fifths being singletons, with the ten largest covering more than 2%. Sequencing was done on a sample of peripheral blood. The gene calls are TRBV5-1 and TRBJ1-1; the D is unclear. The TCR comes from a woman in her seventies with acute or convalescent COVID-19. CDR3: CASSSEPRTEAFF. In nucleotides, the CDR3 is TGCGCCAGCAGCTCGGAGCCAAGAACCGAAGCTTTCTTT. The full variable domain, completed using reference TRBV5-1 and TRBJ1-1, is KAGVTQTPRYLIKTRGQQVTLSCSPISGHRSVSWYQQTPGQGLQFLFEYFSETQRNKGNFPGRFSGRQFSNSRSEMNVSTLELGDSALYLCASSSEPRTEAFFGQGTRLTVV.